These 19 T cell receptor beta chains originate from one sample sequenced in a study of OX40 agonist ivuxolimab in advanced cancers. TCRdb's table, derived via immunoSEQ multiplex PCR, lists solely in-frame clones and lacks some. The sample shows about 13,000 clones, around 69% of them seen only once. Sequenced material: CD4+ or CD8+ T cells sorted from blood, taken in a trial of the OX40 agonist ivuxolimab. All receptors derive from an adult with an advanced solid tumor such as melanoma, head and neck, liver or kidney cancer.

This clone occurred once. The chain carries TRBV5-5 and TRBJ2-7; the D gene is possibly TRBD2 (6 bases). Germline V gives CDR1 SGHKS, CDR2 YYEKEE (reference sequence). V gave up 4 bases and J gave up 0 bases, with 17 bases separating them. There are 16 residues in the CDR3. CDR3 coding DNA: TGTGCCAGCAGCCTTCTCTCTAGCGCGAGCTCCTACGAGCAGTACTTC. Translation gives CASSLLSSASSYEQYF.

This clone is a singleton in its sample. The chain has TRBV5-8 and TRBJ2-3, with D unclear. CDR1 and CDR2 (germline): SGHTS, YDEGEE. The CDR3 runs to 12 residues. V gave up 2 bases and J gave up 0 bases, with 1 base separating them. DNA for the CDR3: TGTGCCAGCAGCTTTAGCACAGATACGCAGTATTTT. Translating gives CASSFSTDTQYF.

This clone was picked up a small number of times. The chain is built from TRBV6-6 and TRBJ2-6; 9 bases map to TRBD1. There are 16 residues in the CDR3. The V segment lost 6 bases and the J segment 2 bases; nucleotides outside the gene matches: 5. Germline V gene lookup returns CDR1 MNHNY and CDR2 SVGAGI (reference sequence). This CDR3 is CASSRQGGTGANVLTF. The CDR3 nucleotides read TGTGCCAGCAGCCGACAGGGGGGTACTGGGGCCAACGTCCTGACTTTC.

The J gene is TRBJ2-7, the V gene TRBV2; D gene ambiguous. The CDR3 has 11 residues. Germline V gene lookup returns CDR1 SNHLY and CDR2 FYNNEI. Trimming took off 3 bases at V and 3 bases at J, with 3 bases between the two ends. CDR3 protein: CASSDNYEQYF. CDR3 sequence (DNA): TGTGCCAGCAGTGACAACTACGAGCAGTACTTC.

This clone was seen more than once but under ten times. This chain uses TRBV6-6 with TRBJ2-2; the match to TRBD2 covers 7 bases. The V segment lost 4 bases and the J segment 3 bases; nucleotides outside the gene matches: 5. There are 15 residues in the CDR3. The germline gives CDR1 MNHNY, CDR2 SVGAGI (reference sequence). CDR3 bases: TGTGCCAGCAGTTCAGGACTAGTTGACACCGGGGAGCTGTTTTTT. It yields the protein CASSSGLVDTGELFF.

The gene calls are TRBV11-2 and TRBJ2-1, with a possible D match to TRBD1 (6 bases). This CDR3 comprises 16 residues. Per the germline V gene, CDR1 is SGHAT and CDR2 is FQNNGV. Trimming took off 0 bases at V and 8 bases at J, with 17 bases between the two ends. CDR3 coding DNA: TGTGCCAGCAGCTTAGATGGGGGCGACCACGGGGATGAGCAGTTCTTC. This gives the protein CASSLDGGDHGDEQFF. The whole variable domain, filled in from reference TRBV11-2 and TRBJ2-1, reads EAGVAQSPRYKIIEKRQSVAFWCNPISGHATLYWYQQILGQGPKLLIQFQNNGVVDDSQLPKDRFSAERLKGVDSTLKIQPAKLEDSAVYLCASSLDGGDHGDEQFFGPGTRLTVL.

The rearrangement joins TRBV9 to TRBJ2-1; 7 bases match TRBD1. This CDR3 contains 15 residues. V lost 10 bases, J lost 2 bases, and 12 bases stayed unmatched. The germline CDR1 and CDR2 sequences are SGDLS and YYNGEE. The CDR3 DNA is TGTGCCCCCTTGACAGGGAACACCGCCTACAATGAGCAGTTCTTC. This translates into CAPLTGNTAYNEQFF.

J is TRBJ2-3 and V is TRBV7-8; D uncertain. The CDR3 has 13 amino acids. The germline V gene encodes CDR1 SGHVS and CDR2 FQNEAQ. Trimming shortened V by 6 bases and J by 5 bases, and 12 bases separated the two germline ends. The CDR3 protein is CASRHVSEDTQYF. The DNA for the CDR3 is TGTGCCAGCAGACACGTATCCGAAGATACGCAGTATTTT. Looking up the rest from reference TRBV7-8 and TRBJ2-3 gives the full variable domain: GAGVSQSPRYKVAKRGQDVALRCDPISGHVSLFWYQQALGQGPEFLTYFQNEAQLDKSGLPSDRFFAERPEGSVSTLKIQRTQQEDSAVYLCASRHVSEDTQYFGPGTRLTVL.

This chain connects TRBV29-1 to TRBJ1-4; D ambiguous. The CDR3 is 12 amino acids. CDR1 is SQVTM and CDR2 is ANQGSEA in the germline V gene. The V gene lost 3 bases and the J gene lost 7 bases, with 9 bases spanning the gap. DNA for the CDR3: TGCAGCGTTGAGGTCGGGAGTGAAAAACTGTTTTTT. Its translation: CSVEVGSEKLFF.

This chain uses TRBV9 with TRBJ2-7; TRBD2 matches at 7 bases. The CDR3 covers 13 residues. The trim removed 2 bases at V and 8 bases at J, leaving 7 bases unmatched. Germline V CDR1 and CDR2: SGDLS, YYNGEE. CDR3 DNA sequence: TGTGCCAGCAGCGTGGGAGGGAGCGGACAGCAGTACTTC. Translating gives CASSVGGSGQQYF.

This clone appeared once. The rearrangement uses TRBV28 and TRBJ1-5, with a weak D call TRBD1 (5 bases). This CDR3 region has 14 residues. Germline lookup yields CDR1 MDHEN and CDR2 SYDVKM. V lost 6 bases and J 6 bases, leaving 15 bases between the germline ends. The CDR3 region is CASRHQGLGQPQHF. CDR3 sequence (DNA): TGTGCCAGCAGACACCAGGGTCTCGGTCAGCCCCAGCATTTT. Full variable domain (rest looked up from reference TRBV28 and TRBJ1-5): DVKVTQSSRYLVKRTGEKVFLECVQDMDHENMFWYRQDPGLGLRLIYFSYDVKMKEKGDIPEGYSVSREKKERFSLILESASTNQTSMYLCASRHQGLGQPQHFGDGTRLSIL.

The CDR3 region has the DNA TGTGCCAGCAGTTCGCCCTCCGGACTAGCGGGACACGAGCAGTACTTC. This translates into CASSSPSGLAGHEQYF. This chain links TRBV28 with TRBJ2-7, with 12 positions matching TRBD2. Germline trimming cut 4 bases from V and 5 bases from J; bases unmatched to any gene: 9. Germline loops: CDR1 MDHEN, CDR2 SYDVKM. The CDR3 runs to 16 residues.

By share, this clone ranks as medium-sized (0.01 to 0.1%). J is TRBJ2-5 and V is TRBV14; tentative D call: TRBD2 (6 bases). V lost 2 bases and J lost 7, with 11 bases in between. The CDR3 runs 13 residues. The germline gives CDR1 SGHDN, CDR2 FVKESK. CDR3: CASSQSMGGTQYF. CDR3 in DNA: TGTGCCAGCAGCCAAAGCATGGGGGGGACCCAGTACTTC.

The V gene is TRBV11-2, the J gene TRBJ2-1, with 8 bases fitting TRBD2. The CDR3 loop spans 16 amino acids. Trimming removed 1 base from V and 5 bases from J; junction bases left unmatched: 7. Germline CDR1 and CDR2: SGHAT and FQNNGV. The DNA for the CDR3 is TGTGCCAGCAGCTTAGGAGGAGCGGGAGTGAACAATGAGCAGTTCTTC. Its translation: CASSLGGAGVNNEQFF.

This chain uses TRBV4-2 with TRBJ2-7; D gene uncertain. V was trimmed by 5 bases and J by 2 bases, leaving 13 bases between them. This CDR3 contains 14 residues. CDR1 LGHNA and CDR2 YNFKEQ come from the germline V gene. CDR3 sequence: CASSLGRSPYEQYF. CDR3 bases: TGTGCCAGCAGCTTGGGCAGGAGTCCCTACGAGCAGTACTTC.

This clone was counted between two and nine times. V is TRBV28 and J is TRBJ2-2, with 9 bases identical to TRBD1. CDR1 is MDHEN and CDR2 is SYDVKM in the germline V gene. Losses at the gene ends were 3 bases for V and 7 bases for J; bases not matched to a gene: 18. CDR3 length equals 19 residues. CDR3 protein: CASSFPRGGTGYESGELFF. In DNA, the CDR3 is TGTGCCAGCAGTTTCCCCCGGGGCGGGACAGGGTATGAGAGCGGGGAGCTGTTTTTT.

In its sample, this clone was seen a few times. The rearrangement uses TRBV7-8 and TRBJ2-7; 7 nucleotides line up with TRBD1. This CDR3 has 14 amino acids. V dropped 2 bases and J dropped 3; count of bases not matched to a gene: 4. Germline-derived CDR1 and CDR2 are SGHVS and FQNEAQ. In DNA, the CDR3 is TGTGCCAGCAGCTTAACACGGGACAGCTACGAGCAGTACTTC. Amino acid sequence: CASSLTRDSYEQYF.

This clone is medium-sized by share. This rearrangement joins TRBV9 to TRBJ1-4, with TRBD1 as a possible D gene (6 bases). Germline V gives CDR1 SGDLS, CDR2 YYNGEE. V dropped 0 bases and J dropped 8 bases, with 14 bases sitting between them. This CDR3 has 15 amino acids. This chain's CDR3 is CASSVDGTPAEKLFF. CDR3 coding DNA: TGTGCCAGCAGCGTAGATGGGACACCCGCGGAAAAACTGTTTTTT.

DNA of the CDR3: TGTGCCAGCAGCTCCAGGGGGGACTATGGCTACACCTTC. Amino acid sequence: CASSSRGDYGYTF. This rearrangement joins TRBV7-2 to TRBJ1-2; 7 bases are a match to TRBD1. Germline V CDR1 and CDR2: SGHTA, FQGNSA. The ends lost 4 bases at V and 3 bases at J; junction bases unmatched: 2. CDR3 length equals 13 residues.